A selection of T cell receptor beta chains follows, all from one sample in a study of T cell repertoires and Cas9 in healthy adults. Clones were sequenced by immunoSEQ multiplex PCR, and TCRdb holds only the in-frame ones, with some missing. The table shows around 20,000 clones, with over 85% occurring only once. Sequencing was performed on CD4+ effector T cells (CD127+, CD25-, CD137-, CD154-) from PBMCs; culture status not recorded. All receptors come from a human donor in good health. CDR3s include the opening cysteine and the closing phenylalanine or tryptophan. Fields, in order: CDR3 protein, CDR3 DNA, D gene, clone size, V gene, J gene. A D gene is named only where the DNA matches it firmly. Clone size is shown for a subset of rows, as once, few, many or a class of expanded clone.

CDR3 protein: CASSLASGGAVTDTQYF; CDR3 DNA: TGTGCCAGCAGCTTGGCTAGCGGGGGGGCCGTGACAGATACGCAGTATTTT; D gene: TRBD2; clone size: -; V gene: TRBV5-6; J gene: TRBJ2-3
CDR3 protein: CASSFRAGLGTGELFF; CDR3 DNA: TGTGCCAGCAGTTTTCGAGCAGGGCTCGGCACCGGGGAGCTGTTTTTT; D gene: -; clone size: once; V gene: TRBV27; J gene: TRBJ2-2
CDR3 protein: CASSLNGNNEKLFF; CDR3 DNA: TGCGCCAGCAGCTTGAATGGAAATAATGAAAAACTGTTTTTT; D gene: -; clone size: -; V gene: TRBV5-1; J gene: TRBJ1-4
CDR3 protein: CASSFTSGDYNEQFF; CDR3 DNA: TGCGCCAGCAGCTTTACTAGCGGGGACTACAATGAGCAGTTCTTC; D gene: TRBD2; clone size: -; V gene: TRBV5-1; J gene: TRBJ2-1
CDR3 protein: CASSLAVAGVRETQYF; CDR3 DNA: TGTGCCAGCAGTTTAGCTGTAGCGGGGGTGCGAGAGACCCAGTACTTC; D gene: TRBD2; clone size: -; V gene: TRBV28; J gene: TRBJ2-5
CDR3 protein: CASSSGNYEQYF; CDR3 DNA: TGTGCCAGCAGCTCGGGTAACTACGAGCAGTACTTC; D gene: -; clone size: -; V gene: TRBV7-6; J gene: TRBJ2-7
CDR3 protein: CASSTPGLVASTDTQYF; CDR3 DNA: TGTGCCAGTAGTACCCCGGGACTAGTGGCTAGCACAGATACGCAGTATTTT; D gene: TRBD2; clone size: -; V gene: TRBV19; J gene: TRBJ2-3
CDR3 protein: CASSPGATNEKLFF; CDR3 DNA: TGTGCCAGCAGCCCAGGTGCAACTAATGAAAAACTGTTTTTT; D gene: -; clone size: -; V gene: TRBV6-5; J gene: TRBJ1-4
CDR3 protein: CASSMGISGELFF; CDR3 DNA: TGTGCCAGTAGTATGGGTATTTCCGGGGAGCTGTTTTTT; D gene: -; clone size: few; V gene: TRBV19; J gene: TRBJ2-2
CDR3 protein: CASSYRGAGTFQHF; CDR3 DNA: TGCGCCAGCAGCTACAGGGGGGCCGGGACGTTCCAGCATTTT; D gene: TRBD1; clone size: -; V gene: TRBV4-1; J gene: TRBJ1-5
CDR3 protein: CASSLKGAVPNSPLHF; CDR3 DNA: TGTGCCAGTAGTCTTAAGGGGGCCGTACCGAATTCACCCCTCCACTTT; D gene: TRBD1; clone size: once; V gene: TRBV19; J gene: TRBJ1-6
CDR3 protein: CASSLASGEGVGGYTF; CDR3 DNA: TGTGCCAGCAGCTTAGCTTCTGGGGAGGGAGTGGGTGGCTACACCTTC; D gene: -; clone size: -; V gene: TRBV7-8; J gene: TRBJ1-2
CDR3 protein: CASSPAGDGRPYNEQFF; CDR3 DNA: TGTGCCAGCTCACCCGCGGGGGACGGGCGACCCTACAATGAGCAGTTCTTC; D gene: TRBD2; clone size: -; V gene: TRBV18; J gene: TRBJ2-1
CDR3 protein: CASNSLSGNTIYF; CDR3 DNA: TGTGCCAGTAACTCCCTTTCTGGAAACACCATATATTTT; D gene: -; clone size: -; V gene: TRBV19; J gene: TRBJ1-3
CDR3 protein: CASSIGRGGYNEQFF; CDR3 DNA: TGTGCCAGTAGTATCGGACGGGGGGGTTACAATGAGCAGTTCTTC; D gene: TRBD2; clone size: -; V gene: TRBV19; J gene: TRBJ2-1
CDR3 protein: CASSRGGTNTGELFF; CDR3 DNA: TGTGCCAGCAGCAGGGGGGGGACGAACACCGGGGAGCTGTTTTTT; D gene: -; clone size: once; V gene: TRBV7-6; J gene: TRBJ2-2
CDR3 protein: CASSYSPGREAEAFF; CDR3 DNA: TGTGCCAGCAGTTACTCCCCGGGGCGGGAGGCTGAAGCTTTCTTT; D gene: -; clone size: -; V gene: TRBV6-6; J gene: TRBJ1-1
CDR3 protein: CASNEFSNQPQHF; CDR3 DNA: TGTGCCAGCAACGAATTTAGCAATCAGCCCCAGCATTTT; D gene: -; clone size: -; V gene: TRBV6-1; J gene: TRBJ1-5
CDR3 protein: CASSFYRVYHEQYF; CDR3 DNA: TGTGCCAGCAGCTTTTACAGAGTGTACCACGAGCAGTACTTC; D gene: -; clone size: -; V gene: TRBV13; J gene: TRBJ2-7
CDR3 protein: CASRYGSGTDTQYF; CDR3 DNA: TGTGCCAGCAGGTACGGTAGTGGCACAGATACGCAGTATTTT; D gene: -; clone size: -; V gene: TRBV27; J gene: TRBJ2-3
CDR3 protein: CASSRGGAYEQYF; CDR3 DNA: TGTGCCAGCAGCCGAGGAGGGGCCTACGAGCAGTACTTC; D gene: -; clone size: -; V gene: TRBV5-4; J gene: TRBJ2-7
CDR3 protein: CASSIRAAGQTEAFF; CDR3 DNA: TGTGCCAGTAGTATTCGCGCGGCAGGACAGACTGAAGCTTTCTTT; D gene: -; clone size: -; V gene: TRBV19; J gene: TRBJ1-1
CDR3 protein: CASSPGTSESRGTQYF; CDR3 DNA: TGCGCCAGCAGCCCTGGGACTAGCGAGTCCCGGGGTACGCAGTATTTT; D gene: TRBD2; clone size: once; V gene: TRBV5-1; J gene: TRBJ2-3
CDR3 protein: CASSLRGGGAYEQFF; CDR3 DNA: TGTGCCAGCAGTTTAAGGGGCGGGGGGGCCTATGAGCAGTTCTTC; D gene: TRBD2; clone size: -; V gene: TRBV27; J gene: TRBJ2-1
CDR3 protein: CASSPTSGAYNEQFF; CDR3 DNA: TGTGCCAGCTCACCAACTAGCGGGGCCTACAATGAGCAGTTCTTC; D gene: TRBD2; clone size: -; V gene: TRBV18; J gene: TRBJ2-1
CDR3 protein: CASSTDYRVGQPQHF; CDR3 DNA: TGTGCCAGTAGTACAGATTACAGGGTGGGACAGCCCCAGCATTTT; D gene: -; clone size: -; V gene: TRBV19; J gene: TRBJ1-5
CDR3 protein: CASSPGLATDTQYF; CDR3 DNA: TGTGCCAGCAGTCCGGGACTAGCAACAGATACGCAGTATTTT; D gene: TRBD2; clone size: -; V gene: TRBV6-1; J gene: TRBJ2-3
CDR3 protein: CASSLGAGFQETQYF; CDR3 DNA: TGTGCCAGCAGCTTGGGGGCAGGCTTCCAAGAGACCCAGTACTTC; D gene: -; clone size: -; V gene: TRBV5-6; J gene: TRBJ2-5
CDR3 protein: CASSGAVRDTQYF; CDR3 DNA: TGTGCCAGCAGCGGGGCGGTCCGGGATACGCAGTATTTT; D gene: -; clone size: -; V gene: TRBV7-2; J gene: TRBJ2-3
CDR3 protein: CASSLAKNIQYF; CDR3 DNA: TGTGCCAGCAGTTTAGCCAAAAACATTCAGTACTTC; D gene: -; clone size: -; V gene: TRBV6-1; J gene: TRBJ2-4
CDR3 protein: CASSLGGTDEQFF; CDR3 DNA: TGTGCCAGCAGCTTAGGAGGGACTGATGAGCAGTTCTTC; D gene: -; clone size: -; V gene: TRBV7-7; J gene: TRBJ2-1
CDR3 protein: CASSPTNSFGEQYF; CDR3 DNA: TGTGCCAGCAGCCCCACTAACTCGTTCGGCGAGCAGTACTTC; D gene: -; clone size: -; V gene: TRBV11-2; J gene: TRBJ2-7
CDR3 protein: CASSSRDRGATF; CDR3 DNA: TGTGCCAGCAGCTCCCGGGACAGGGGGGCCACCTTC; D gene: TRBD1; clone size: -; V gene: TRBV7-9; J gene: TRBJ1-2
CDR3 protein: CASTDAVSSSYEQYF; CDR3 DNA: TGTGCCAGCACCGACGCAGTTTCAAGCTCCTACGAGCAGTACTTC; D gene: -; clone size: -; V gene: TRBV2; J gene: TRBJ2-7
CDR3 protein: CAISRIAGTSGGVDEQFF; CDR3 DNA: TGTGCCATCAGTCGTATTGCCGGGACTAGCGGGGGGGTCGATGAGCAGTTCTTC; D gene: TRBD2; clone size: -; V gene: TRBV10-3; J gene: TRBJ2-1
CDR3 protein: CASSLQDSGANVLTF; CDR3 DNA: TGCGCCAGCAGCTTGCAAGACTCTGGGGCCAACGTCCTGACTTTC; D gene: -; clone size: -; V gene: TRBV5-1; J gene: TRBJ2-6
CDR3 protein: CASSLGGGEAFF; CDR3 DNA: TGTGCCAGCAGCTTAGGAGGGGGTGAAGCTTTCTTT; D gene: -; clone size: -; V gene: TRBV7-2; J gene: TRBJ1-1
CDR3 protein: CASSFLAGANVLTF; CDR3 DNA: TGTGCCAGCAGCTTTCTGGCTGGGGCCAACGTCCTGACTTTC; D gene: -; clone size: -; V gene: TRBV5-8; J gene: TRBJ2-6
CDR3 protein: CASSIGTTNEKLFF; CDR3 DNA: TGTGCCAGTAGTATAGGTACAACTAATGAAAAACTGTTTTTT; D gene: -; clone size: -; V gene: TRBV19; J gene: TRBJ1-4
CDR3 protein: CASSPSGLAGGDTQYF; CDR3 DNA: TGTGCCAGCAGCCCTAGCGGACTAGCGGGGGGGGATACGCAGTATTTT; D gene: TRBD2; clone size: -; V gene: TRBV28; J gene: TRBJ2-3
CDR3 protein: CSGGTGGLGYEQYF; CDR3 DNA: TGCAGCGGCGGGACAGGGGGCTTAGGCTACGAGCAGTACTTC; D gene: TRBD1; clone size: -; V gene: TRBV29-1; J gene: TRBJ2-7
CDR3 protein: CASTYQGVNTEAFF; CDR3 DNA: TGTGCCAGTACCTATCAGGGGGTTAACACTGAAGCTTTCTTT; D gene: TRBD1; clone size: few; V gene: TRBV19; J gene: TRBJ1-1
CDR3 protein: CASSPGTGNTDTQYF; CDR3 DNA: TGTGCCAGCAGCCCCGGGACAGGGAACACAGATACGCAGTATTTT; D gene: TRBD1; clone size: -; V gene: TRBV5-6; J gene: TRBJ2-3
CDR3 protein: CASSIGQETQYF; CDR3 DNA: TGTGCCAGCTCGATCGGACAAGAGACCCAGTACTTC; D gene: -; clone size: -; V gene: TRBV2; J gene: TRBJ2-5
CDR3 protein: CASSLNPAKNIQYF; CDR3 DNA: TGTGCCAGCAGCTTAAACCCAGCCAAAAACATTCAGTACTTC; D gene: -; clone size: -; V gene: TRBV7-2; J gene: TRBJ2-4
CDR3 protein: CASSLAGGGGELFF; CDR3 DNA: TGTGCCAGCAGCTTAGCGGGGGGAGGCGGGGAGCTGTTTTTT; D gene: TRBD2; clone size: few; V gene: TRBV5-4; J gene: TRBJ2-2
CDR3 protein: CASSAVVGAVEDYTF; CDR3 DNA: TGCGCCAGCAGTGCCGTTGTTGGGGCCGTTGAAGACTACACCTTC; D gene: -; clone size: -; V gene: TRBV10-1; J gene: TRBJ1-2
CDR3 protein: CASSARGMFTEAFF; CDR3 DNA: TGTGCCAGCAGCGCCAGGGGGATGTTTACTGAAGCTTTCTTT; D gene: TRBD1; clone size: -; V gene: TRBV2; J gene: TRBJ1-1
CDR3 protein: CASSRTSGGDNEQFF; CDR3 DNA: TGTGCCAGCAGCAGGACTAGCGGGGGGGACAATGAGCAGTTCTTC; D gene: TRBD2; clone size: -; V gene: TRBV2; J gene: TRBJ2-1
CDR3 protein: CSASHQETQYF; CDR3 DNA: TGCAGTGCTAGCCATCAAGAGACCCAGTACTTC; D gene: -; clone size: -; V gene: TRBV20-1; J gene: TRBJ2-5
CDR3 protein: CASSLRLAGGLSGANVLTF; CDR3 DNA: TGTGCCAGCAGCCTCAGACTAGCGGGGGGACTCTCTGGGGCCAACGTCCTGACTTTC; D gene: TRBD2; clone size: few; V gene: TRBV11-2; J gene: TRBJ2-6
CDR3 protein: CASSQDKRGGSYNEQFF; CDR3 DNA: TGTGCCAGCAGCCAAGATAAGCGGGGGGGTTCCTACAATGAGCAGTTCTTC; D gene: TRBD2; clone size: -; V gene: TRBV4-2; J gene: TRBJ2-1
CDR3 protein: CASRRGRDLETEAFF; CDR3 DNA: TGTGCCAGTAGAAGGGGCAGGGATTTGGAGACTGAAGCTTTCTTT; D gene: -; clone size: few; V gene: TRBV19; J gene: TRBJ1-1
CDR3 protein: CASSERGGVRAFF; CDR3 DNA: TGTGCCAGCAGTGAAAGAGGTGGGGTTCGGGCTTTCTTT; D gene: -; clone size: -; V gene: TRBV6-1; J gene: TRBJ1-1
CDR3 protein: CASRGLLTGGRSYEQYF; CDR3 DNA: TGTGCCAGCAGAGGCCTCCTGACAGGGGGCAGATCCTACGAGCAGTACTTC; D gene: TRBD1; clone size: -; V gene: TRBV28; J gene: TRBJ2-7
CDR3 protein: CASSLFSSGEETQYF; CDR3 DNA: TGTGCCAGCAGCTTGTTCTCTAGCGGGGAAGAGACCCAGTACTTC; D gene: TRBD2; clone size: -; V gene: TRBV5-4; J gene: TRBJ2-5
CDR3 protein: CASSYGGGVRTEAFF; CDR3 DNA: TGTGCCAGCAGTTACGGAGGAGGCGTACGCACTGAAGCTTTCTTT; D gene: -; clone size: -; V gene: TRBV6-5; J gene: TRBJ1-1
CDR3 protein: CARAGEDYNSPLHF; CDR3 DNA: TGTGCCCGGGCGGGGGAGGATTATAATTCACCCCTCCACTTT; D gene: -; clone size: -; V gene: TRBV30; J gene: TRBJ1-6
CDR3 protein: CASSLTEINSGNTIYF; CDR3 DNA: TGCGCCAGCAGCTTAACAGAGATCAACTCTGGAAACACCATATATTTT; D gene: -; clone size: -; V gene: TRBV5-1; J gene: TRBJ1-3